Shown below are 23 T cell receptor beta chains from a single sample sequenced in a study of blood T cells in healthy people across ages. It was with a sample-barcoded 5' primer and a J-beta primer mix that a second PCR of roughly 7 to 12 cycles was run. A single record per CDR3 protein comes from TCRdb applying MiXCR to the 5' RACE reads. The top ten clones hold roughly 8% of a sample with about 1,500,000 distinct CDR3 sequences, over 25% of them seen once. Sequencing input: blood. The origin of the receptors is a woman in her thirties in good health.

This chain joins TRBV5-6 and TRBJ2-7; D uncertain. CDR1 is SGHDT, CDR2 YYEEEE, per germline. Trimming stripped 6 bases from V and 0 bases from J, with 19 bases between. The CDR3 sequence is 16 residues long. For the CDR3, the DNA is TGTGCCAGCACCCTCCTCGGGTACAGCAGCTCCTACGAGCAGTACTTC. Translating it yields CASTLLGYSSSYEQYF.

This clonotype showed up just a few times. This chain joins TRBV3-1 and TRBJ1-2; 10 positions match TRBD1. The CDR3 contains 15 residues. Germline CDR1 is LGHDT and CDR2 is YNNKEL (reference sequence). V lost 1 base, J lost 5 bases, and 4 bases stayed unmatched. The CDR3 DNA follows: TGTGCCAGCAGCCAAGGTGGGACAGGGGTATATGGCTACACCTTC. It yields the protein CASSQGGTGVYGYTF.

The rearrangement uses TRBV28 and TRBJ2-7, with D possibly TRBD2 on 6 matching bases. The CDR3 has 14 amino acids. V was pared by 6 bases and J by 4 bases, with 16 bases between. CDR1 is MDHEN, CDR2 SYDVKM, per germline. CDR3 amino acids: CASSPPAGRYEQYF. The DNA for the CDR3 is TGTGCCAGCAGCCCACCCGCAGGGAGGTACGAGCAGTACTTC. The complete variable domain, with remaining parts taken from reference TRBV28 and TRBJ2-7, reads DVKVTQSSRYLVKRTGEKVFLECVQDMDHENMFWYRQDPGLGLRLIYFSYDVKMKEKGDIPEGYSVSREKKERFSLILESASTNQTSMYLCASSPPAGRYEQYFGPGTRLTVT.

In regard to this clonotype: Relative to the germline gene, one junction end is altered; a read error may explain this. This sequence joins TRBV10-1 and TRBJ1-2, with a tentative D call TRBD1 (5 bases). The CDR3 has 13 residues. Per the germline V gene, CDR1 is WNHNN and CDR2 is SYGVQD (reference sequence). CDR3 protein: CASSAPGTDGCTF. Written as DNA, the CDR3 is TGCGCCAGCAGCGCCCCCGGGACGGATGGCTGCACCTTC.

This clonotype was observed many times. Written as DNA, the CDR3 is TGCGCCAGCAGCCCGGGACTAGCGGGGGGGCGCCAAGAGACCCAGTACTTC. This translates into CASSPGLAGGRQETQYF. The chain recombines TRBV5-1 with TRBJ2-5, with 16 bases matching TRBD2. J was trimmed by 1 base and V by 4 bases; bases with no gene match: 4. The CDR3 contains 17 residues. Germline V gene sequence: CDR1 SGHRS, CDR2 YFSETQ.

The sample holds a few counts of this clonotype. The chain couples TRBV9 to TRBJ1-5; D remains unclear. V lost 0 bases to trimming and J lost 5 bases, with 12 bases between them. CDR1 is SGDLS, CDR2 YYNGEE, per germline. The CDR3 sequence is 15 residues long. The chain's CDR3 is CASSVAGQRDQPQHF. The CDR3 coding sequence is TGTGCCAGCAGCGTAGCTGGGCAGAGGGATCAGCCCCAGCATTTT. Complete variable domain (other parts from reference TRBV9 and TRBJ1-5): DSGVTQTPKHLITATGQRVTLRCSPRSGDLSVYWYQQSLDQGLQFLIQYYNGEERAKGNILERFSAQQFPDLHSELNLSSLELGDSALYFCASSVAGQRDQPQHFGDGTRLSIL.

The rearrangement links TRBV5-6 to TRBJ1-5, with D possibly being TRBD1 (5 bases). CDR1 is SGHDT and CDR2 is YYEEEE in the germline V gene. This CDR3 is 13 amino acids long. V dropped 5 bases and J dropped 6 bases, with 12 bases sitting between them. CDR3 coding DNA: TGTGCCAGCAGTTTTGGGGCCGGTCAGCCCCAGCATTTT. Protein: CASSFGAGQPQHF.

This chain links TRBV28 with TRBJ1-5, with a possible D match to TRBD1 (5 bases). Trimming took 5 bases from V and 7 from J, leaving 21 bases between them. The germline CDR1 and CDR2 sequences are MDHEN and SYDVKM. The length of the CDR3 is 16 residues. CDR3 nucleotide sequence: TGTGCCAGCAGTCGAGACGGGAACAGGCAACGACAGCCCCAGCATTTT. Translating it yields CASSRDGNRQRQPQHF.

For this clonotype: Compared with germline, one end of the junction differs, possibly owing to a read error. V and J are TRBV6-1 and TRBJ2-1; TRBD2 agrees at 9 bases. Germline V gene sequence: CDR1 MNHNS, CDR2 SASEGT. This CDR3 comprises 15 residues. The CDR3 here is CASSEVPSGEREQVF. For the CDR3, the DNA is TGTGCCAGCAGTGAGGTGCCTAGCGGGGAGCGTGAGCAGGTCTTC.

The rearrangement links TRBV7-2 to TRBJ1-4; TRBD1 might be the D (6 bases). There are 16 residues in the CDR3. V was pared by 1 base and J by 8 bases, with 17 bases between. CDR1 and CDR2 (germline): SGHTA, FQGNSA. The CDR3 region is CASSLVGGRVPEKLFF. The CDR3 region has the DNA TGTGCCAGCAGCTTAGTTGGGGGGCGAGTGCCGGAAAAACTGTTTTTT.

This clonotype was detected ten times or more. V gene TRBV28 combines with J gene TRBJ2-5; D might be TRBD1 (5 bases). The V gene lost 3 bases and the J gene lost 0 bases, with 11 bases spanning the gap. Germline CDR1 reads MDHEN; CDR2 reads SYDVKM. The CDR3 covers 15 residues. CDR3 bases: TGTGCCAGCAGTTTCGATGGGGCGTACCAAGAGACCCAGTACTTC. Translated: CASSFDGAYQETQYF.

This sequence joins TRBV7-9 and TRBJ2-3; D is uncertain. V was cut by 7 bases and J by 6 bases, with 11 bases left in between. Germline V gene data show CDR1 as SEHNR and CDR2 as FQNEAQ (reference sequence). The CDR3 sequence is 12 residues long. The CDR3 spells CASIQLGDTQYF. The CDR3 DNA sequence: TGTGCCAGCATCCAATTGGGGGATACGCAGTATTTT.

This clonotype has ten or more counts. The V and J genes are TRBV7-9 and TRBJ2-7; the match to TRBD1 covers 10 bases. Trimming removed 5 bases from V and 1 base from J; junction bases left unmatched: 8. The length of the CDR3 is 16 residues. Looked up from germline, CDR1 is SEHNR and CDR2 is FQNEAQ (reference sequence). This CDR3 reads CASSRTDRGISYEQYF. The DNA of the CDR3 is TGTGCCAGCAGCAGGACGGACAGGGGGATTTCCTACGAGCAGTACTTC.

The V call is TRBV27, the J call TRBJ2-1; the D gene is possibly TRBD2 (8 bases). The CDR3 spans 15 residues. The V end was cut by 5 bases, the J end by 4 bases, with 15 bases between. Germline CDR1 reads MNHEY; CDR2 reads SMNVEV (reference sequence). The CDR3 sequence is CASSPQGTRYNEQFF. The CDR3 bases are TGTGCCAGCAGTCCACAGGGGACTAGGTACAATGAGCAGTTCTTC.

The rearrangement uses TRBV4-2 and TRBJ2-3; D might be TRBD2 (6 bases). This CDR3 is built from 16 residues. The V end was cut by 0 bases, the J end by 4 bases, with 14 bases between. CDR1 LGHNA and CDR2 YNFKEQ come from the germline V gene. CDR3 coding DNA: TGTGCCAGCAGCCAAGATGCGGGGTTATCACCAGATACGCAGTATTTT. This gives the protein CASSQDAGLSPDTQYF.

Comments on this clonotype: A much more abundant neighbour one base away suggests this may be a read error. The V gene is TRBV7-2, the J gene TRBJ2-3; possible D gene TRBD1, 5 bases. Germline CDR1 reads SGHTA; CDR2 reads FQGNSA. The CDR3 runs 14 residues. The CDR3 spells CAGSLDRNTDTQYF. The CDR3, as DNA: TGTGCCGGCAGCTTAGACAGAAACACAGATACGCAGTATTTT.

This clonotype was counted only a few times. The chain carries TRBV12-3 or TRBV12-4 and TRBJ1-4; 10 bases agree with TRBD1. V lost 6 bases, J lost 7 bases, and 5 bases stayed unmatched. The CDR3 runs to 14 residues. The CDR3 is CASSPRQGAEKLFF. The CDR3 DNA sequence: TGTGCCAGCAGCCCACGACAGGGGGCTGAAAAACTGTTTTTT.

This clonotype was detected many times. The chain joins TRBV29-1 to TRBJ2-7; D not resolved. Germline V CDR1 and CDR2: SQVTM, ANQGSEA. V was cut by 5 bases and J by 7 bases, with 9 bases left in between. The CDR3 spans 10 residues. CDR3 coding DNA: TGCAGCGTTCTGATGGGTGAGCAGTACTTC. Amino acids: CSVLMGEQYF.

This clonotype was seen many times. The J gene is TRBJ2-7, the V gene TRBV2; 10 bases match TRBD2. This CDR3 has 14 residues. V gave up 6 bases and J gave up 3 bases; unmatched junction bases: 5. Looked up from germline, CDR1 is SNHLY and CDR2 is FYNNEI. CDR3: CASRIAGGRYEQYF. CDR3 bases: TGTGCCAGCAGGATAGCGGGAGGCCGCTACGAGCAGTACTTC.

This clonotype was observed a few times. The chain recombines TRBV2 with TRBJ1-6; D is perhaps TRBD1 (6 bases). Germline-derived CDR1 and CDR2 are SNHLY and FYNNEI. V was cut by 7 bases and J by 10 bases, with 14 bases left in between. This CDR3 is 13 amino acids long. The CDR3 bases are TGTGCCAGCAACAAACAGGGAGGCTCACCCCTCCACTTT. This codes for CASNKQGGSPLHF.

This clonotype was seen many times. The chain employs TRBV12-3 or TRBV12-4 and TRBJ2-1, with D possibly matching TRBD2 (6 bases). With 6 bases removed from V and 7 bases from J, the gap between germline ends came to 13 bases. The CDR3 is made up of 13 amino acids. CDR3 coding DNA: TGTGCCAGCAGAGGGACTGGGGCGAATGAGCAGTTCTTC. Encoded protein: CASRGTGANEQFF.

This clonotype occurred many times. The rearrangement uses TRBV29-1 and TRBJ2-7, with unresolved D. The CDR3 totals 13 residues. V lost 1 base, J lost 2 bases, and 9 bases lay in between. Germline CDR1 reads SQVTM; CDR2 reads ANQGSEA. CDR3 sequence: CSVEGGFAYEQYF. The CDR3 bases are TGCAGCGTTGAAGGTGGCTTCGCCTACGAGCAGTACTTC.

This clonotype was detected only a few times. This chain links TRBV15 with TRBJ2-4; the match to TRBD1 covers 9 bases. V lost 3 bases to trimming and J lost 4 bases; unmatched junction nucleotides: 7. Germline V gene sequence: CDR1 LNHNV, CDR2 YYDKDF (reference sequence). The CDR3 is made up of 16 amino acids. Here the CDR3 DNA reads TGTGCCACCAGCAGGTCCGGGACAGGGAGGAAAAACATTCAGTACTTC. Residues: CATSRSGTGRKNIQYF.